This TCR beta chain was recovered during a study of cytomegalovirus exposure and HLA in healthy donors. Primers included in the PCR were 60 Vbeta and 13 Jbeta primers. In the original processing: Later, an analysis found about 80 million unique TCR beta chains, and some 10 million of these were shared. TCRdb's table, derived via immunoSEQ multiplex PCR, lists solely in-frame clones and lacks some. V and J calls and clone size are as listed in that table; D and trimming were resolved from the DNA. The profile shows about 140,000 clones, roughly 80% of them singletons. The CDR3 length is 13 residues. The germline V gene encodes CDR1 MNHEY and CDR2 SVGAGI. Trimming pared 6 bases from V and 4 bases from J, leaving 10 bases between. Comment on this clone: Its antigen is unknown.

Study results and caveats: Immune exposure information comprised only CMV serostatus. Many donors shared some public TCRs, even though most TCR sequences were rare. According to reports, the classifier identified cytomegalovirus status with high specificity and sensitivity.

The rearrangement uses TRBV6-5 and TRBJ1-5; D remains ambiguous. The source of this sequence is a man aged 35 to 55 in good health and CMV-seronegative. Sequenced material: PBMCs. CDR3 protein: CASRNRGNQPQHF. The CDR3 DNA sequence: TGTGCCAGCAGGAACCGAGGGAATCAGCCCCAGCATTTT.